These 24 T cell receptor beta chains originate from one sample sequenced in a study of cytomegalovirus exposure and HLA in healthy donors. 13 Jbeta primers and 60 Vbeta primers were used for the PCR. Profiling relied on immunoSEQ multiplex PCR, and the TCRdb table lists in-frame clones only, not all of them. The table shows some 130,000 clones, with roughly two thirds occurring only once. Sequencing was performed on PBMCs. These receptors were taken from a man aged 30 to 45 in good health and CMV-seropositive.

This clone occurred a few times. This chain links TRBV6-1 with TRBJ2-6, with TRBD2 as a possible D gene (5 bases). CDR1 and CDR2 (germline): MNHNS, SASEGT. V shed 7 bases and J shed 0 bases, with 10 bases lying between them. This CDR3 region has 15 residues. In DNA, the CDR3 is TGTGCCAGCACCCAGGAGGTCTCTGGGGCCAACGTCCTGACTTTC. It codes for CASTQEVSGANVLTF.

J is TRBJ2-7 and V is TRBV4-3, with a possible D match to TRBD2 (5 bases). The germline V gene encodes CDR1 LGHNA and CDR2 YSLEER. The CDR3 extends over 15 amino acids. V was shortened by 0 bases and J by 1 base, with 10 bases between the two germline ends. CDR3 DNA sequence: TGCGCCAGCAGCCAAGAAGCTAGCTGGTCCTACGAGCAGTACTTC. Its translation: CASSQEASWSYEQYF.

This sequence joins TRBV28 and TRBJ2-1; tentative D call: TRBD1 (6 bases). The CDR3 sequence is 14 residues long. Germline V gives CDR1 MDHEN, CDR2 SYDVKM. Between the trimmed V and J ends, which lost 5 bases and 9 bases, there was a span of 17 bases. The chain's CDR3 is CASSLPGENSEQFF. Here the CDR3 DNA reads TGTGCCAGCAGTCTCCCAGGGGAGAATAGTGAGCAGTTCTTC.

The chain couples TRBV5-4 to TRBJ1-3; D is perhaps TRBD1 (6 bases). CDR3 size: 18 residues. V was cut by 4 bases and J by 3 bases, with 23 bases left in between. Per germline, CDR1 SGHNT and CDR2 YYREEE (reference sequence). DNA for the CDR3: TGTGCCAGCAGCCGGGCCGGGACCGGGGGGCATGGTGGAAACACCATATATTTT. This gives the protein CASSRAGTGGHGGNTIYF.

The table lists this clone with a count of one. The junction departs from germline at one end; a sequencing error may be responsible. The V call is TRBV15, the J call TRBJ2-1; TRBD1 aligns across 7 bases. CDR1 is LNHNV and CDR2 is YYDKDF in the germline V gene (reference sequence). The length of the CDR3 is 16 residues. CDR3 sequence (DNA): TGCGCCACCAGCAGACCTAGACAGGGTCAAAGGGATGAGCAGTTCTTC. This encodes CATSRPRQGQRDEQFF.

This chain joins TRBV5-4 and TRBJ2-5; 7 bases line up with TRBD1. Trimming cost V 4 bases and J 2 bases; bases outside gene matches: 8. CDR1 SGHNT and CDR2 YYREEE come from the germline V gene (reference sequence). The CDR3 is 15 amino acids. CDR3 coding DNA: TGTGCCAGCAGCCGCCGGGACAGAGTACAAGAGACCCAGTACTTC. This translates into CASSRRDRVQETQYF.

This chain connects TRBV14 to TRBJ2-7; the match to TRBD2 covers 12 bases. Germline-derived CDR1 and CDR2 are SGHDN and FVKESK. V gave up 5 bases and J gave up 7 bases; unmatched junction bases: 9. There are 15 residues in the CDR3. CDR3 protein: CASSSRTSGAGEQYF. CDR3 in DNA: TGTGCCAGCAGCTCTCGGACTAGCGGGGCCGGGGAGCAGTACTTC.

V usage is TRBV7-2 and J usage is TRBJ2-3; D not certain. This CDR3 spans 15 amino acids. Trimming took off 1 base at V and 2 bases at J, with 10 bases between the two ends. The V gene's germline CDR1 is SGHTA and CDR2 FQGNSA. The CDR3 DNA follows: TGTGCCAGCAGCTTAGGCTGGCGGTCCACAGATACGCAGTATTTT. Amino acids: CASSLGWRSTDTQYF. Supplemented by reference TRBV7-2 and TRBJ2-3, the full variable domain reads GAGVSQSPSNKVTEKGKDVELRCDPISGHTALYWYRQSLGQGLEFLIYFQGNSAPDKSGLPSDRFSAERTGGSVSTLTIQRTQQEDSAVYLCASSLGWRSTDTQYFGPGTRLTVL.

As DNA, the CDR3 is TGTGCCAGCAGCCTATGGACAGAGAACACTGAAGCTTTCTTT. This encodes CASSLWTENTEAFF. The V call is TRBV5-5, the J call TRBJ1-1; the D gene is possibly TRBD1 (6 bases). Germline V lookup: CDR1 SGHKS, CDR2 YYEKEE (reference sequence). Deletions cut 4 bases from V and 1 base from J, with 11 bases between. CDR3 length: 14 residues.

This chain links TRBV6-1 with TRBJ2-7, with D unresolved. Looked up from germline, CDR1 is MNHNS and CDR2 is SASEGT. Trimming left V 4 bases short and J 2 bases short, with 9 bases between. This CDR3 has 13 amino acids. CDR3 DNA sequence: TGTGCCAGCAGTGTGACTGTCCCCTACGAGCAGTACTTC. Amino acids: CASSVTVPYEQYF.

The J gene is TRBJ2-7, the V gene TRBV28, with TRBD1 as a possible D gene (6 bases). The CDR3 is 18 residues long. The V end was cut by 5 bases, the J end by 2 bases, with 25 bases between. Germline loops: CDR1 MDHEN, CDR2 SYDVKM. CDR3 loop: CASSQEQLSDRPAYEQYF. CDR3 nucleotide sequence: TGTGCCAGCAGTCAAGAACAACTAAGTGACAGGCCCGCCTACGAGCAGTACTTC.

The V call is TRBV6-6, the J call TRBJ2-7; no firm D call. With 7 bases removed from V and 9 bases from J, the gap between germline ends came to 19 bases. The CDR3 has 13 amino acids. Germline loops: CDR1 MNHNY, CDR2 SVGAGI (reference sequence). CDR3 residues: CASTLTPPVVQYF. Here the CDR3 DNA reads TGTGCCAGCACCCTCACCCCACCGGTCGTGCAGTACTTC.

The genes are TRBV9 and TRBJ1-1; D remains ambiguous. Germline assignment: CDR1 SGDLS and CDR2 YYNGEE. The CDR3 consists of 15 residues. V lost 0 bases and J lost 4, with 13 bases in between. The CDR3 reads CASSVDSPDSTEAFF. In DNA form, the CDR3 reads TGTGCCAGCAGCGTAGATTCCCCGGACTCCACTGAAGCTTTCTTT.

Only a few counts were recorded for this clone. The V gene is TRBV7-9, the J gene TRBJ2-7; the match to TRBD1 covers 8 bases. This CDR3 is built from 15 residues. The V gene end was trimmed by 5 bases and the J gene end by 0 bases; junction bases not matched to a gene: 6. The germline gives CDR1 SEHNR, CDR2 FQNEAQ (reference sequence). This chain's CDR3 is CASSPRDRLSYEQYF. In DNA form, the CDR3 reads TGTGCCAGCAGCCCCCGGGACAGGCTCTCCTACGAGCAGTACTTC.

This clone came up a few times. This chain joins TRBV10-3 and TRBJ1-4; 11 nucleotides match TRBD1. CDR1 is ENHRY and CDR2 is SYGVKD in the germline V gene. Trimming cost V 4 bases and J 7 bases; bases outside gene matches: 5. The CDR3 is 15 amino acids. CDR3 loop: CAISGTGGELEKLFF. The CDR3 DNA follows: TGTGCCATCAGTGGGACAGGGGGCGAGCTTGAAAAACTGTTTTTT.

The chain links TRBV11-2 to TRBJ2-7; weak D call: TRBD1 (6 bases). Trimming took off 1 base at V and 2 bases at J, with 12 bases between the two ends. This CDR3 comprises 15 residues. Looked up from germline, CDR1 is SGHAT and CDR2 is FQNNGV. In nucleotides, the CDR3 is TGTGCCAGCAGCTTAGTACAGGGTAGGGCCTACGAGCAGTACTTC. Translated: CASSLVQGRAYEQYF.

The V gene is TRBV9, the J gene TRBJ2-7; 8 nucleotides match TRBD1. This CDR3 has 15 residues. Germline V gene lookup returns CDR1 SGDLS and CDR2 YYNGEE. V was pared by 4 bases and J by 4 bases, with 10 bases of the junction left unmatched. CDR3 protein: CASSQGTDRGYEQYF. The CDR3, as DNA: TGTGCCAGCAGCCAAGGAACTGACAGGGGATACGAGCAGTACTTC.

The genes are TRBV11-2 and TRBJ2-1; 8 bases are shared with TRBD2. Germline assignment: CDR1 SGHAT and CDR2 FQNNGV. The V gene end was trimmed by 5 bases and the J gene end by 8 bases; junction bases not matched to a gene: 5. The CDR3 runs 13 residues. The CDR3 loop reads CASSLGLAYEQFF. The CDR3 DNA reads TGTGCCAGCAGCCTAGGACTAGCCTATGAGCAGTTCTTC.

The chain links TRBV28 to TRBJ2-1; perhaps TRBD1 as D (5 bases). V lost 6 bases to trimming and J lost 2 bases, with 20 bases between them. The CDR3 covers 17 residues. Germline values: CDR1 MDHEN, CDR2 SYDVKM. Here the CDR3 reads CASRLVLEQATYNEQFF. DNA for the CDR3: TGTGCCAGCAGGTTGGTCTTGGAACAGGCGACCTACAATGAGCAGTTCTTC.

In its sample, this clone was seen a few times. The chain carries TRBV7-9 and TRBJ1-3, with D perhaps matching TRBD1 (5 bases). The CDR3 totals 15 residues. Germline CDR1 is SEHNR and CDR2 is FQNEAQ (reference sequence). V shed 5 bases and J shed 0 bases, with 11 bases lying between them. Written as DNA, the CDR3 is TGTGCCAGCAGCCCACAGGCTTTCTCTGGAAACACCATATATTTT. Its translation: CASSPQAFSGNTIYF.

The V and J genes are TRBV7-9 and TRBJ2-5, with TRBD1 as a possible D gene (5 bases). Per germline, CDR1 SEHNR and CDR2 FQNEAQ (reference sequence). V was shortened by 4 bases and J by 2 bases, with 11 bases between the two germline ends. The CDR3 is made up of 14 amino acids. In nucleotides, the CDR3 is TGTGCCAGCAGCTCGGCAGGGAAACAAGAGACCCAGTACTTC. Translated, it gives CASSSAGKQETQYF.

The rearrangement joins TRBV15 to TRBJ1-5, with a weak D call TRBD1 (6 bases). Trimming removed 5 bases from V and 3 bases from J, with 14 bases in between. The length of the CDR3 is 15 residues. Germline V gene data show CDR1 as LNHNV and CDR2 as YYDKDF (reference sequence). The CDR3 sequence: CATSALGQNNQPQHF. As DNA, the CDR3 is TGTGCCACCAGCGCGTTGGGACAAAACAATCAGCCCCAGCATTTT.

The chain links TRBV4-2 to TRBJ2-1; TRBD1 matches at 7 bases. V gave up 4 bases and J gave up 6 bases; unmatched junction bases: 15. The CDR3 sequence is 17 residues long. Germline assignment: CDR1 LGHNA and CDR2 YNFKEQ. CDR3 sequence reads: CASSRETRTGRFNEQFF. The CDR3, as DNA: TGTGCCAGCAGCCGCGAGACTCGGACAGGTCGGTTCAATGAGCAGTTCTTC.

This chain uses TRBV28 with TRBJ2-4; D unclear. The CDR3 runs 13 residues. Germline V gene data show CDR1 as MDHEN and CDR2 as SYDVKM. Trimming pared 5 bases from V and 5 bases from J, leaving 10 bases between. The CDR3 DNA follows: TGTGCCAGCAGTACCTTAGGAGAAAACATTCAGTACTTC. It translates to CASSTLGENIQYF.